Below are 25 T cell receptor beta chains sequenced from a single sample in a study of post-analysis software for immune sequencing data. Study-level results: TRBV segments more frequent in patients than in controls numbered roughly 5 and included TRBV5-6, TRBV5-1 and TRBV20-1.

Sequencing libraries made from TCR beta cDNA carried unique molecular identifiers. TCRdb reprocessed the PCR reads via MiXCR and lists one record per CDR3 protein. The sample carries around 500,000 distinct CDR3 sequences, less than 40% recorded once. Antigens for these TCRs are unknown. The specimen sequenced was blood. The origin of the receptors is a girl aged 2 to 17 with multiple sclerosis.

V gene TRBV7-9 combines with J gene TRBJ2-7; D unresolved. The germline V gene has CDR1 SEHNR and CDR2 FQNEAQ (reference sequence). The V end lost 1 base, the J end lost 6 bases, and 10 bases lay between the germline ends. This CDR3 spans 13 amino acids. CDR3 residues: CASSLDLSSEQYF. CDR3 bases: TGTGCCAGCAGCTTAGATCTCTCGTCCGAGCAGTACTTC.

The V call is TRBV18, the J call TRBJ1-1; a possible D gene is TRBD1 (5 bases). Germline CDR1 reads KGHSH; CDR2 reads LQKENI. This CDR3 region has 13 residues. The V gene lost 6 bases and the J gene lost 6 bases, with 14 bases spanning the gap. The chain's CDR3 is CASSGTVEAEAFF. CDR3 nucleotides: TGTGCCAGCTCCGGGACGGTGGAGGCTGAAGCTTTCTTT.

The chain uses TRBV4-1 and TRBJ1-1, with TRBD1 as a possible D gene (5 bases). Between the trimmed V and J ends, which lost 1 base and 4 bases, there was a span of 13 bases. The CDR3 runs to 15 residues. The germline V gene encodes CDR1 MGHRA and CDR2 YSYEKL. CDR3 residues: CASSQVGGSTTEAFF. CDR3 sequence (DNA): TGCGCCAGCAGCCAAGTCGGGGGGTCGACCACTGAAGCTTTCTTT.

This clonotype occurred a few times. The J gene is TRBJ1-2, the V gene TRBV7-8, with TRBD1 as a possible D gene (6 bases). V was trimmed by 7 bases and J by 3 bases, leaving 15 bases between them. This CDR3 region has 14 residues. Germline CDR1 SGHVS, CDR2 FQNEAQ. In DNA form, the CDR3 reads TGTGCCAGCACCCCACGACAGGCAGACTATGGCTACACCTTC. It is translated as CASTPRQADYGYTF.

The V and J genes are TRBV5-5 and TRBJ2-1; 9 bases align to TRBD1. CDR3 length: 14 amino acids. CDR1 and CDR2 from the germline V gene are SGHKS and YYEKEE (reference sequence). J gave up 6 bases and V 4 bases, and 5 bases lay outside the gene matches. CDR3 nucleotides: TGTGCCAGCAGCCCGGGACAGGGTATCAATGAGCAGTTCTTC. Protein: CASSPGQGINEQFF. Together with reference TRBV5-5 and TRBJ2-1, the CDR3 gives the full variable domain: DAGVTQSPTHLIKTRGQQVTLRCSPISGHKSVSWYQQVLGQGPQFIFQYYEKEERGRGNFPDRFSARQFPNYSSELNVNALLLGDSALYLCASSPGQGINEQFFGPGTRLTVL.

The J gene is TRBJ1-2, the V gene TRBV6-5; possible D gene TRBD1, 5 bases. CDR1 is MNHEY, CDR2 SVGAGI, per germline. The V end was cut by 6 bases, the J end by 3 bases, with 17 bases between. This CDR3 spans 15 amino acids. The CDR3 spells CASRPTVGTDYGYTF. The DNA of the CDR3 is TGTGCCAGCAGGCCTACCGTTGGGACCGACTATGGCTACACCTTC.

This clonotype appeared a few times. The rearrangement links TRBV9 to TRBJ2-5, with 15 nucleotides matching TRBD2. Germline assignment: CDR1 SGDLS and CDR2 YYNGEE. Trimming took 4 bases from V and 1 from J; bases not matched to a gene: 5. This CDR3 is 17 amino acids long. The CDR3 DNA reads TGTGCCAGCAGCACTGGGACTAGCGGGGGGCCCCAAGAGACCCAGTACTTC. Translated: CASSTGTSGGPQETQYF.

V is TRBV9 and J is TRBJ2-1, with 11 bases fitting TRBD2. V was pared by 0 bases and J by 9 bases, with 8 bases of the junction left unmatched. Germline V CDR1 and CDR2: SGDLS, YYNGEE. The CDR3 contains 16 residues. The CDR3 nucleotides are TGTGCCAGCAGCGTAGTGGGTAGCGGGGGGGCTTTTGAGCAGTTCTTC. This translates into CASSVVGSGGAFEQFF.

The chain couples TRBV10-3 to TRBJ1-1, with D maybe TRBD1 (5 bases). CDR3 length: 14 residues. CDR1 and CDR2 (germline): ENHRY, SYGVKD. Trimming removed 4 bases at V and 0 bases at J, with 9 bases between. CDR3 coding DNA: TGTGCCATCAGTGCGGGGACCATGAACACTGAAGCTTTCTTT. Translated, it gives CAISAGTMNTEAFF.

A remark on this clonotype: This sequence may be a read error, since a much larger clone differs from it by one base. The gene calls are TRBV7-2 and TRBJ2-3; no clear D gene. Trimming removed 4 bases at V and 2 bases at J, with 4 bases between. There are 12 residues in the CDR3. CDR1 is SGHTA and CDR2 is FQGNSA in the germline V gene. This CDR3 reads CASSYDTDTQYF. The DNA of the CDR3 is TGTGCCAGCAGCTACGACACAGATACGCAGTATTTT.

This clonotype showed up just a few times. The genes are TRBV4-2 and TRBJ2-1, with 8 bases identical to TRBD2. This CDR3 spans 16 amino acids. Germline assignment: CDR1 LGHNA and CDR2 YNFKEQ. With 4 bases clipped from V and 4 bases from J, the junction kept 9 bases outside the gene matches. The CDR3 loop reads CASSRVSSGLYNEQFF. The CDR3 nucleotides read TGTGCCAGCAGCCGAGTGTCTAGCGGGCTGTACAATGAGCAGTTCTTC.

This chain uses TRBV15 with TRBJ2-1; D uncertain. The CDR3 extends over 11 amino acids. The V end lost 4 bases, the J end lost 3 bases, and 1 base lay between the germline ends. Per the germline V gene, CDR1 is LNHNV and CDR2 is YYDKDF (reference sequence). The CDR3 sequence is CATSNYNEQFF. CDR3 in DNA: TGTGCCACCAGCAACTACAATGAGCAGTTCTTC.

This clonotype appeared a few times. V and J are TRBV28 and TRBJ1-2; D uncertain. From germline, CDR1 is MDHEN and CDR2 SYDVKM. This CDR3 is 14 amino acids long. V lost 7 bases to trimming and J lost 4 bases, with 16 bases between them. This CDR3 is CASITPGRFYGYTF. CDR3 DNA sequence: TGTGCCAGCATTACCCCTGGGCGGTTCTATGGCTACACCTTC.

Details on this clonotype: It is likely a read error, because the conserved phenylalanine at the end of the CDR3 is missing. This chain connects TRBV12-3 or TRBV12-4 to TRBJ2-5, with TRBD1 matching over 12 bases. The CDR3 spans 18 residues. V dropped 3 bases and J dropped 4; count of bases not matched to a gene: 12. The CDR3 sequence is CASSFGVGGTGGGETQYV. The CDR3 DNA reads as TGTGCCAGCAGTTTTGGGGTCGGGGGGACAGGGGGCGGAGAGACCCAGTACGTC.

The chain joins TRBV12-3 or TRBV12-4 to TRBJ2-3, with 8 bases matching TRBD1. J was trimmed by 1 base and V by 5 bases; bases with no gene match: 5. The CDR3 totals 15 residues. The CDR3 is CASSVGQGGTDTQYF. CDR3 coding DNA: TGTGCCAGCAGTGTAGGACAGGGAGGCACAGATACGCAGTATTTT.

DNA for the CDR3: TGCAGTGCTAGCGAGCGGGTTACCTACGAGCAGTACTTC. It codes for CSASERVTYEQYF. The chain couples TRBV20-1 to TRBJ2-7; a possible D gene is TRBD2 (6 bases). Looked up from germline, CDR1 is DFQATT and CDR2 is SNEGSKA (reference sequence). The CDR3 is 13 residues long. Trimming pared 3 bases from V and 2 bases from J, leaving 11 bases between.

The chain carries TRBV20-1 and TRBJ2-2; D is possibly TRBD1 or TRBD2 (5 bases each). The CDR3 runs 14 residues. Per germline, CDR1 DFQATT and CDR2 SNEGSKA (reference sequence). Trimming removed 3 bases at V and 3 bases at J, with 11 bases between. The CDR3 protein is CSASRGEYTGELFF. The DNA of the CDR3 is TGCAGTGCTAGCCGGGGCGAGTACACCGGGGAGCTGTTTTTT.

The sample holds many counts of this clonotype. The V and J genes are TRBV5-1 and TRBJ2-4; 7 nucleotides line up with TRBD2. The CDR3 is 12 residues long. Unmatched junction bases numbered 0, after V lost 4 bases and J lost 5 bases. Germline V gives CDR1 SGHRS, CDR2 YFSETQ. CDR3 nucleotides: TGCGCCAGCAGCACTAGCGAAAACATTCAGTACTTC. This encodes CASSTSENIQYF. The full variable domain, with the rest looked up from reference TRBV5-1 and TRBJ2-4, is KAGVTQTPRYLIKTRGQQVTLSCSPISGHRSVSWYQQTPGQGLQFLFEYFSETQRNKGNFPGRFSGRQFSNSRSEMNVSTLELGDSALYLCASSTSENIQYFGAGTRLSVL.

V and J are TRBV3-1 and TRBJ2-1, with 9 bases fitting TRBD2. V shed 7 bases and J 7 bases; nucleotides not matched to a gene: 11. The germline V gene encodes CDR1 LGHDT and CDR2 YNNKEL (reference sequence). CDR3 length: 15 amino acids. CDR3 in DNA: TGTGCCAGCACGTCTTTGCGGGGGGGAGTGAATGAGCAGTTCTTC. Its translation is CASTSLRGGVNEQFF.

Notes on this clonotype: This may be a read error: a much more frequent sequence differs by one nucleotide. The gene calls are TRBV7-2 and TRBJ1-2, with 9 bases that match TRBD1. V was clipped by 5 bases and J by 5 bases; unmatched bases: 6. Germline CDR1 is SGHTA and CDR2 is FQGNSA. The CDR3 loop spans 14 amino acids. Here the CDR3 reads CASSGTGCEYGYTF. The CDR3 bases are TGTGCCAGCAGCGGGACAGGGTGCGAGTATGGCTACACCTTC.

The gene calls are TRBV10-3 and TRBJ2-1; the D is unclear. Germline CDR1 is ENHRY and CDR2 is SYGVKD. Trimming removed 4 bases at V and 8 bases at J, with 9 bases between. The CDR3 has 12 amino acids. CDR3 DNA: TGTGCCATCAGTGCCTTTAGTTATGAGCAGTTCTTC. Translated, it gives CAISAFSYEQFF.

This clonotype was seen only a few times. The V call is TRBV12-5, the J call TRBJ2-3; D is perhaps TRBD2 (6 bases). CDR3 length: 14 amino acids. CDR1 is LGHNT and CDR2 is FRNRAP in the germline V gene. Trimming stripped 5 bases from V and 3 bases from J, with 12 bases between. For the CDR3, the DNA is TGTGCTAGTGGTCCGGGACTTATAACAGATACGCAGTATTTT. Its translation: CASGPGLITDTQYF. Together with reference TRBV12-5 and TRBJ2-3, the CDR3 gives the full variable domain: DARVTQTPRHKVTEMGQEVTMRCQPILGHNTVFWYRQTMMQGLELLAYFRNRAPLDDSGMPKDRFSAEMPDATLATLKIQPSEPRDSAVYFCASGPGLITDTQYFGPGTRLTVL.

The chain is built from TRBV5-1 and TRBJ2-1; 8 nucleotides align to TRBD1. V dropped 4 bases and J dropped 7; count of bases not matched to a gene: 10. CDR3 size: 15 residues. Germline CDR1 is SGHRS and CDR2 is YFSETQ. The CDR3 nucleotides are TGCGCCAGCAGCAGGGGGGCAGGGGGCTCGAATGAGCAGTTCTTC. Protein product: CASSRGAGGSNEQFF.

The J gene is TRBJ2-7, the V gene TRBV13; 9 nucleotides line up with TRBD2. This CDR3 is 15 amino acids long. Germline V gene lookup returns CDR1 PRHDT and CDR2 FYEKMQ (reference sequence). Losses at the gene ends were 0 bases for V and 6 bases for J; bases not matched to a gene: 6. In DNA, the CDR3 is TGTGCCAGCAGCTTAGGTCGTAAGCGGGGGGTCGAGCAGTACTTC. Translated, it gives CASSLGRKRGVEQYF.

This clonotype was detected only once. V usage is TRBV2 and J usage is TRBJ1-2; D possibly corresponds to TRBD1 (6 bases). Germline lookup yields CDR1 SNHLY and CDR2 FYNNEI. The CDR3 has 14 residues. Trimming cost V 7 bases and J 8 bases, with 20 bases left between them. Here the CDR3 reads CASTEEVRGYGYTF. The CDR3 bases are TGTGCCAGCACCGAGGAGGTCAGGGGATACGGCTACACCTTC.